The 27 T cell receptor beta chains given below trace back to one sample, sequenced in a study of cytomegalovirus exposure and HLA in healthy donors. The method was immunoSEQ multiplex PCR; TCRdb's version includes in-frame clones alone and lacks a portion of them. The sample lists approximately 150,000 clones, about 91% occurring once. The sample consisted of PBMCs. All receptors come from a man aged 18 to 30 in good health and CMV-seropositive.

V is TRBV28 and J is TRBJ1-6; D not certain. CDR3 length: 13 amino acids. The germline V gene encodes CDR1 MDHEN and CDR2 SYDVKM. V lost 9 bases and J lost 7, with 13 bases in between. Written as DNA, the CDR3 is TGTGCCAGTGTGTTGGGGAGAAATTCACCCCTCCACTTT. Translation: CASVLGRNSPLHF.

This CDR3 reads CASSSLGRNEAFF. The CDR3, as DNA: TGTGCCAGCAGCTCTCTAGGGAGGAATGAAGCTTTCTTT. The gene calls are TRBV11-1 and TRBJ1-1; D is ambiguous. The CDR3 covers 13 residues. Trimming took off 4 bases at V and 7 bases at J, with 13 bases between the two ends. CDR1 and CDR2 from the germline V gene are SGHAT and FQDESV (reference sequence).

The V gene is TRBV28, the J gene TRBJ1-4; D possibly corresponds to TRBD1 (6 bases). The CDR3 runs 14 residues. Trimming removed 5 bases at V and 3 bases at J, with 10 bases between. Germline V CDR1 and CDR2: MDHEN, SYDVKM. The CDR3 here is CASSRTEANEKLFF. The CDR3 DNA is TGTGCCAGCAGTCGGACAGAAGCTAATGAAAAACTGTTTTTT.

The chain recombines TRBV27 with TRBJ1-2; D gene unclear. Germline assignment: CDR1 MNHEY and CDR2 SMNVEV (reference sequence). CDR3 length: 14 residues. Trimming took off 2 bases at V and 4 bases at J, with 11 bases between the two ends. CDR3 loop: CASSLTGSSYGYTF. The DNA for the CDR3 is TGTGCCAGCAGTTTAACGGGTTCGAGCTATGGCTACACCTTC.

This chain joins TRBV2 and TRBJ2-1, with 7 bases lining up with TRBD2. CDR3 size: 15 residues. V lost 7 bases to trimming and J lost 0 bases; unmatched junction nucleotides: 6. In germline, CDR1 is SNHLY, CDR2 FYNNEI. CDR3 loop: CASIMGEGSYNEQFF. The CDR3 region has the DNA TGTGCCAGCATTATGGGGGAGGGCTCCTACAATGAGCAGTTCTTC.

This chain joins TRBV10-3 and TRBJ2-3; perhaps TRBD2 as D (5 bases). The CDR3 loop spans 14 amino acids. Germline values: CDR1 ENHRY, CDR2 SYGVKD. Trimming removed 8 bases from V and 0 bases from J, with 12 bases in between. The CDR3 sequence: CAIGLALSTDTQYF. DNA of the CDR3: TGTGCCATCGGGCTAGCCCTGAGCACAGATACGCAGTATTTT.

The V call is TRBV7-9, the J call TRBJ2-1; 8 bases line up with TRBD2. CDR3 size: 15 residues. Germline V CDR1 and CDR2: SEHNR, FQNEAQ (reference sequence). V lost 5 bases, J lost 4 bases, and 7 bases stayed unmatched. The CDR3 sequence: CASSPRVAGYNEQFF. CDR3 sequence (DNA): TGTGCCAGCAGCCCCCGAGTAGCGGGGTACAATGAGCAGTTCTTC.

The CDR3 coding sequence is TGTGCCAGCAGTCAATGGGACTCGAACACCGGGGAGCTGTTTTTT. Encoded protein: CASSQWDSNTGELFF. The genes are TRBV28 and TRBJ2-2; D may be TRBD2 (6 bases). CDR1 and CDR2 (germline): MDHEN, SYDVKM. Trimming took 5 bases from V and 0 from J, leaving 10 bases between them. This CDR3 region has 15 residues.

This chain connects TRBV6-6 to TRBJ1-2, with D hard to call. This CDR3 spans 14 amino acids. Looked up from germline, CDR1 is MNHNY and CDR2 is SVGAGI (reference sequence). Between the trimmed V and J ends, which lost 5 bases and 7 bases, there was a span of 17 bases. The CDR3 sequence: CASSKSVWEGGYTF. CDR3 sequence (DNA): TGTGCCAGCAGTAAATCCGTCTGGGAGGGTGGCTACACCTTC.

This clone was seen only a few times. This chain joins TRBV30 and TRBJ2-7; D is possibly TRBD2 (6 bases). V lost 1 base to trimming and J lost 2 bases, with 15 bases between them. Germline V lookup: CDR1 GTSNPN, CDR2 SVGIG (reference sequence). There are 15 residues in the CDR3. In DNA form, the CDR3 reads TGTGCCTGGAGTGGCGGGGTTAAACCACCCTACGAGCAGTACTTC. Residues: CAWSGGVKPPYEQYF.

The chain recombines TRBV27 with TRBJ1-2; 10 positions agree with TRBD1. Unmatched junction bases numbered 8, after V lost 5 bases and J lost 8 bases. The germline V gene encodes CDR1 MNHEY and CDR2 SMNVEV (reference sequence). This CDR3 comprises 14 residues. Here the CDR3 DNA reads TGTGCCAGCAGTCCGATAGGGACAGGGGACGGCTACACCTTC. Translating it yields CASSPIGTGDGYTF.

V usage is TRBV4-1 and J usage is TRBJ2-7; 12 nucleotides match TRBD2. V was pared by 4 bases and J by 7 bases, with 8 bases of the junction left unmatched. The CDR3 runs 15 residues. CDR1 and CDR2 (germline): MGHRA, YSYEKL. The CDR3 is CASSPFVGLAGEQYF. CDR3 in DNA: TGCGCCAGCAGCCCATTCGTTGGACTAGCGGGAGAGCAGTACTTC.

The J gene is TRBJ1-4, the V gene TRBV28; 8 bases fit TRBD1. Per the germline V gene, CDR1 is MDHEN and CDR2 is SYDVKM. The V segment lost 7 bases and the J segment 6 bases; nucleotides outside the gene matches: 4. The CDR3 runs to 13 residues. The CDR3 sequence: CASTVQGDEKLFF. The CDR3 DNA is TGTGCCAGCACAGTACAGGGGGATGAAAAACTGTTTTTT.

The rearrangement uses TRBV7-9 and TRBJ2-7; 8 bases match TRBD2. V lost 8 bases and J lost 3; bases outside the gene matches: 6. Germline V gene lookup returns CDR1 SEHNR and CDR2 FQNEAQ (reference sequence). The CDR3 loop spans 13 amino acids. The CDR3 here is CASQAGENYEQYF. The CDR3 DNA follows: TGTGCCAGCCAAGCGGGGGAGAACTACGAGCAGTACTTC.

The CDR3 loop is CASSDWGRTNTGELFF. The CDR3 nucleotides read TGTGCCAGCAGTGATTGGGGCAGGACGAACACCGGGGAGCTGTTTTTT. This chain links TRBV2 with TRBJ2-2, with D possibly TRBD1 on 5 matching bases. The V and J ends lost 3 bases and 0 bases respectively, with 11 bases between them. Per germline, CDR1 SNHLY and CDR2 FYNNEI. The CDR3 has 16 residues.

This clone was counted a single time. The chain combines TRBV5-1 with TRBJ2-5; D is ambiguous. Trimming shortened V by 0 bases and J by 5 bases, and 8 bases separated the two germline ends. The CDR3 runs 13 residues. Germline V gene lookup returns CDR1 SGHRS and CDR2 YFSETQ. In nucleotides, the CDR3 is TGCGCCAGCAGCTTGGACCCGGAGGAGACCCAGTACTTC. Its protein product is CASSLDPEETQYF.

The rearrangement links TRBV30 to TRBJ1-1, with D maybe TRBD1 (5 bases). The CDR3 sequence is 11 residues long. Trimming pared 1 base from V and 12 bases from J, leaving 12 bases between. The germline V gene has CDR1 GTSNPN and CDR2 SVGIG (reference sequence). The CDR3: CAWSEPTATFF. CDR3 sequence (DNA): TGTGCCTGGAGTGAACCGACAGCTACTTTCTTT.

For this clone: Mismatch with germline at one junction end may stem from a read error. The rearrangement joins TRBV4-2 to TRBJ2-4; 7 bases are a match to TRBD1. In germline, CDR1 is LGHNA, CDR2 YNFKEQ. This CDR3 has 11 amino acids. The CDR3 loop reads CASSQDDRAIF. The DNA of the CDR3 is TGTGCCAGCAGCCAAGACGACAGGGCCATCTTC.

This clone was seen just once. The chain recombines TRBV5-1 with TRBJ2-7, with 7 bases identical to TRBD1. J lost 1 base, V lost 5 bases, and 9 bases had no gene match. This CDR3 has 15 amino acids. Germline CDR1 and CDR2: SGHRS and YFSETQ. CDR3 coding DNA: TGCGCCAGCAGGTATGGACAGGCTGAATCCTACGAGCAGTACTTC. This translates into CASRYGQAESYEQYF. The variable domain in full, with the rest retrieved from reference TRBV5-1 and TRBJ2-7, is KAGVTQTPRYLIKTRGQQVTLSCSPISGHRSVSWYQQTPGQGLQFLFEYFSETQRNKGNFPGRFSGRQFSNSRSEMNVSTLELGDSALYLCASRYGQAESYEQYFGPGTRLTVT.

The V and J genes are TRBV4-1 and TRBJ2-1; 8 bases agree with TRBD1. V lost 0 bases to trimming and J lost 0 bases; unmatched junction nucleotides: 13. Germline V gene sequence: CDR1 MGHRA, CDR2 YSYEKL. The CDR3 extends over 20 amino acids. The CDR3 sequence is CASSQDNAGGRIRSYNEQFF. CDR3 sequence (DNA): TGCGCCAGCAGCCAAGATAATGCAGGGGGCCGTATTCGCTCCTACAATGAGCAGTTCTTC.

J is TRBJ1-1 and V is TRBV5-6; 7 positions match TRBD1. V gave up 3 bases and J gave up 8 bases; unmatched junction bases: 10. The CDR3 is 14 residues long. CDR1 and CDR2 (germline): SGHDT, YYEEEE. For the CDR3, the DNA is TGTGCCAGCAGCTCCCTGGTAATGGACAGGGAAGCTTTCTTT. Translation: CASSSLVMDREAFF.

This clone was counted between two and nine times. This rearrangement joins TRBV19 to TRBJ1-1; the D gene is possibly TRBD1 (5 bases). This CDR3 has 15 residues. The V gene's germline CDR1 is LNHDA and CDR2 SQIVND (reference sequence). Trimming removed 3 bases at V and 5 bases at J, with 16 bases between. CDR3 sequence reads: CASSMSEGRGTEAFF. The CDR3, as DNA: TGTGCCAGTAGTATGTCGGAGGGAAGGGGTACTGAAGCTTTCTTT.

This clone was detected only a few times. The chain uses TRBV4-1 and TRBJ2-1; possible D gene TRBD1, 6 bases. Germline-derived CDR1 and CDR2 are MGHRA and YSYEKL. This CDR3 region has 16 residues. The germline V and J ends were trimmed by 2 bases and 3 bases, with 14 bases remaining between them. CDR3 sequence (DNA): TGCGCCAGCAGCCAATGGACAGATTCTAGCTACAATGAGCAGTTCTTC. Protein product: CASSQWTDSSYNEQFF.

This chain links TRBV5-4 with TRBJ1-1, with D perhaps TRBD1 (6 bases). This CDR3 spans 15 amino acids. V lost 0 bases and J lost 7, with 16 bases in between. Germline V CDR1 and CDR2: SGHNT, YYREEE (reference sequence). CDR3 sequence (DNA): TGTGCCAGCAGCTTGGTCGGAACAGGGTCGGGTGAAGCTTTCTTT. The encoded protein is CASSLVGTGSGEAFF.

The rearrangement links TRBV25-1 to TRBJ1-4, with 9 bases identical to TRBD1. The CDR3 totals 18 residues. Per the germline V gene, CDR1 is MGHDK and CDR2 is SYGVNS. Losses at the gene ends were 2 bases for V and 4 bases for J; bases not matched to a gene: 11. In nucleotides, the CDR3 is TGTGCCAGCAGTGAACGTCCCGGGACAGGGTCAGATAATGAAAAACTGTTTTTT. As protein: CASSERPGTGSDNEKLFF.

The V and J genes are TRBV7-6 and TRBJ2-2; the match to TRBD1 covers 9 bases. V lost 10 bases, J lost 1 base, and 10 bases stayed unmatched. CDR3 length: 16 amino acids. CDR1 and CDR2 from the germline V gene are SGHVS and FNYEAQ. The chain's CDR3 is CAIISPGQGNTGELFF. The CDR3 nucleotides read TGTGCCATCATTTCTCCGGGACAGGGGAACACCGGGGAGCTGTTTTTT.

This clone was recorded a few times. The rearrangement links TRBV6-5 to TRBJ1-1, with a tentative D call TRBD1 (5 bases). The CDR3 sequence is 13 residues long. Germline CDR1 and CDR2: MNHEY and SVGAGI. Trimming removed 7 bases from V and 3 bases from J, with 12 bases in between. The CDR3 sequence is CASTPRVDTEAFF. DNA for the CDR3: TGTGCCAGCACCCCCAGGGTTGACACTGAAGCTTTCTTT.